Sequencing of this T cell receptor (beta chain) was carried out in a study of blood T cells in healthy people across ages. Alongside a J-beta primer mix, a sample-barcoded 5' primer served in a second PCR lasting 7 to 11 cycles. TCRdb re-called the 5' RACE reads through MiXCR, storing one row per CDR3 protein. The table lists about 1.6 million distinct CDR3 sequences, about 31% of them singletons. Each individual donor underwent a draw of about 9.1 milliliters of peripheral blood. V was pared by 0 bases and J by 6 bases, with 5 bases between. The germline gives CDR1 SEHNR, CDR2 FQNEAQ (reference sequence). This CDR3 is 13 amino acids long. Regarding the study as a whole: Roughly linear age-related decline in beta diversity appeared, significant by age 40.

This clonotype was seen only a few times. The antigen remains unidentified. This receptor was identified in a woman aged 25 to 39 in good health. V usage is TRBV7-9 and J usage is TRBJ2-2, with D unresolved. Sequencing was performed on blood. The CDR3 is CASSLAGSGELFF. CDR3 in DNA: TGTGCCAGCAGCTTAGCAGGGTCCGGGGAGCTGTTTTTT. Looking up the rest from reference TRBV7-9 and TRBJ2-2 gives the full variable domain: DTGVSQNPRHKITKRGQNVTFRCDPISEHNRLYWYRQTLGQGPEFLTYFQNEAQLEKSRLLSDRFSAERPKGSFSTLEIQRTEQGDSAMYLCASSLAGSGELFFGEGSRLTVL.